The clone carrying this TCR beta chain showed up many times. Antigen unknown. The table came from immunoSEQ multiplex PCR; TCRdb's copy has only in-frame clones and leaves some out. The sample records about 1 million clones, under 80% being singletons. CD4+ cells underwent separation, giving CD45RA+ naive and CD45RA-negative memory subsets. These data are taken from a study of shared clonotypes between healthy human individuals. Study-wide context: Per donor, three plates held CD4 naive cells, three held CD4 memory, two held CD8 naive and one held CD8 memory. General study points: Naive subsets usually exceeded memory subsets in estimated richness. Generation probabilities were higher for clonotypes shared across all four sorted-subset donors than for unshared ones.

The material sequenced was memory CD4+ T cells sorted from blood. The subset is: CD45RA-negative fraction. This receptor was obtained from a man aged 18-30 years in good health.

CDR3 in amino acids: CASSLLSGGALETQYF. The CDR3 bases are TGTGCCAGCAGCTTGTTAAGCGGGGGGGCTTTAGAGACCCAGTACTTC. The rearrangement links TRBV11-2 to TRBJ2-5; 10 nucleotides match TRBD2. Trimming removed 3 bases from V and 4 bases from J; junction bases left unmatched: 8. CDR3 length equals 16 residues. CDR1 SGHAT and CDR2 FQNNGV come from the germline V gene.